The present T cell receptor beta chain was sequenced within a study of beta chain features in type 1 diabetes. All of the isolated RNA was reverse transcribed, so expressed TCRB transcripts were sequenced. Assay: immunoSEQ multiplex PCR; the TCRdb copy retains only in-frame clones and omits some. Here the sample spans over 150,000 clones, 10% being singletons. The study's findings and limits: Type 1 diabetes patients showed a moderate but significant shortening of TCRB CDR3s in all four CD4+ subsets. Researchers caution that PCR might favor shorter templates, equally among patients and controls. Researchers could not determine here whether HLA type influences TCRB rearrangement. Across patients, naive, central memory and Treg TCRB repertoires exhibited apparently greater similarity than was observed across healthy donors.

Via the markers CD45RO/CCR7/CD25/CD127/CD95/CD27, stem cell-like memory, regulatory, central memory and naive CD4+ cells were sorted. In regard to this clone: Antigen: not known.

The germline CDR1 and CDR2 sequences are MDHEN and SYDVKM. The CDR3 loop spans 14 amino acids. The V and J ends lost 10 bases and 0 bases respectively, with 16 bases between them. This chain joins TRBV28 and TRBJ2-7, with D tentatively TRBD1 (6 bases). Material: central memory CD4+ T cells from blood. The clonotype comes from a man aged 30 to 39 with type 1 diabetes. Here the CDR3 DNA reads TGTGCCACCTACGGGACACTTGCCTCCTACGAGCAGTACTTC. Translated: CATYGTLASYEQYF.